One sample yielded the 22 T cell receptor beta chains listed below, sequenced in a study of cytomegalovirus exposure and HLA in healthy donors. 60 Vbeta and 13 Jbeta primers were used in PCR. Produced via immunoSEQ multiplex PCR; TCRdb's table is partial and in-frame only. The sample holds some 190,000 clones, about four fifths seen once. What was sequenced was PBMCs. Receptor source: a man aged 35 to 55 in good health and CMV-seronegative.

The rearrangement joins TRBV2 to TRBJ1-1, with a tentative D call TRBD1 (6 bases). Trimming left V 3 bases short and J 3 bases short, with 17 bases between. The CDR3 spans 16 residues. Looked up from germline, CDR1 is SNHLY and CDR2 is FYNNEI. In DNA, the CDR3 is TGTGCCAGCAGTGAGCCCGGGGGGGCGCAGGACACTGAAGCTTTCTTT. This sequence encodes CASSEPGGAQDTEAFF.

The chain has TRBV5-1 and TRBJ1-1; 7 bases are shared with TRBD1. Germline V gene lookup returns CDR1 SGHRS and CDR2 YFSETQ. The CDR3 sequence is 16 residues long. V trimming: 4 bases; J trimming: 0 bases; junction bases outside the gene matches: 9. This chain's CDR3 is CASSRQGFRMNTEAFF. In nucleotides, the CDR3 is TGCGCCAGCAGCCGACAGGGTTTCCGTATGAACACTGAAGCTTTCTTT.

The table lists this clone with a few counts. The gene calls are TRBV6-5 and TRBJ1-5, with TRBD1 matching 9 bases. The CDR3 runs to 13 residues. V lost 4 bases, J lost 6 bases, and 1 base stayed unmatched. Germline loops: CDR1 MNHEY, CDR2 SVGAGI. CDR3 nucleotides: TGTGCCAGCAGTTGGACAGGGGTTCAGCCCCAGCATTTT. It translates to CASSWTGVQPQHF.

The chain combines TRBV6-6 with TRBJ2-5, with 9 positions matching TRBD1. V dropped 6 bases and J dropped 2; count of bases not matched to a gene: 1. CDR3 size: 13 residues. Germline loops: CDR1 MNHNY, CDR2 SVGAGI (reference sequence). The CDR3 region has the DNA TGTGCCAGCAGCGGACAGGGGCAAGAGACCCAGTACTTC. Translating gives CASSGQGQETQYF.

This sequence joins TRBV30 and TRBJ1-2; TRBD1 is a possible D gene (5 bases). This CDR3 region has 15 residues. V gave up 5 bases and J gave up 8 bases, with 24 bases separating them. Germline CDR1 is GTSNPN and CDR2 is SVGIG (reference sequence). The CDR3 reads CAWLKAGNFWGGYTF. In nucleotides, the CDR3 is TGTGCCTGGCTGAAGGCAGGGAACTTCTGGGGAGGCTACACCTTC.

This chain links TRBV5-1 with TRBJ2-3, with D maybe TRBD1 (7 bases). This CDR3 is 14 amino acids long. The germline CDR1 and CDR2 sequences are SGHRS and YFSETQ. The V and J ends lost 4 bases and 4 bases respectively, with 13 bases between them. The CDR3, as DNA: TGCGCCAGCAGCGGAGGGGGCGGGCCAGATACGCAGTATTTT. This codes for CASSGGGGPDTQYF.

V is TRBV9 and J is TRBJ2-2; TRBD2 matches 9 bases. The germline gives CDR1 SGDLS, CDR2 YYNGEE. V shed 5 bases and J 7 bases; nucleotides not matched to a gene: 6. The CDR3 sequence is 14 residues long. In DNA form, the CDR3 reads TGTGCCAGCAGGCGGGCAGCGGGGGGCGGGGAGCTGTTTTTT. This translates into CASRRAAGGGELFF.

In its sample, this clone was seen a few times. V usage is TRBV30 and J usage is TRBJ2-5; TRBD1 aligns across 7 bases. Looked up from germline, CDR1 is GTSNPN and CDR2 is SVGIG (reference sequence). V shed 2 bases, J shed 4 bases, and the junction held 10 bases outside the gene matches. The CDR3 covers 15 residues. In DNA form, the CDR3 reads TGTGCCTGGAGTATGCTAACGGGACAGAGAGAGACCCAGTACTTC. Its translation: CAWSMLTGQRETQYF.

This chain links TRBV11-3 with TRBJ2-5; possibly TRBD2 for D (5 bases). V lost 1 base to trimming and J lost 1 base, with 13 bases between them. The CDR3 consists of 16 residues. CDR1 is SGHNT, CDR2 YENEEA, per germline. In nucleotides, the CDR3 is TGTGCCAGCAGCTTAGGAGGTTTAGGGAGCCAAGAGACCCAGTACTTC. Amino acid sequence: CASSLGGLGSQETQYF.

The rearrangement uses TRBV4-1 and TRBJ2-5; the D is unclear. Matching the DNA end better, TRBJ2-7 makes the J call doubtful. Germline CDR1 MGHRA, CDR2 YSYEKL. This CDR3 is built from 15 residues. CDR3 DNA: TGCGCCAGCAGCCTTAGCACGGTGGGTTCCTACGAGCAGTACTTC. It specifies CASSLSTVGSYEQYF.

The chain has TRBV12-5 and TRBJ1-1; the match to TRBD1 covers 9 bases. The CDR3 is made up of 14 amino acids. Germline CDR1 reads LGHNT; CDR2 reads FRNRAP. V dropped 9 bases and J dropped 8; count of bases not matched to a gene: 13. This chain's CDR3 is CASSLGQGFSEAFF. The CDR3 DNA reads TGTGCTAGCTCCCTGGGACAGGGTTTTTCCGAAGCTTTCTTT. Variable domain in full (rest from reference TRBV12-5 and TRBJ1-1): DARVTQTPRHKVTEMGQEVTMRCQPILGHNTVFWYRQTMMQGLELLAYFRNRAPLDDSGMPKDRFSAEMPDATLATLKIQPSEPRDSAVYFCASSLGQGFSEAFFGQGTRLTVV.

J is TRBJ1-4 and V is TRBV7-2; 10 positions match TRBD1. The ends lost 7 bases at V and 15 bases at J; junction bases unmatched: 14. The length of the CDR3 is 14 residues. Germline CDR1 and CDR2: SGHTA and FQGNSA. The CDR3 DNA is TGTGCCAGCACCCCCGGACAGGGGGGATTAGAATTGTTTTTT. Translated, it gives CASTPGQGGLELFF.

This clone was picked up one time. This chain joins TRBV7-6 and TRBJ2-5, with TRBD1 as a possible D gene (5 bases). Trimming stripped 5 bases from V and 3 bases from J, with 13 bases between. Germline-derived CDR1 and CDR2 are SGHVS and FNYEAQ. There are 14 residues in the CDR3. As DNA, the CDR3 is TGTGCCAGCAGCATAAGGGGATCTGAAGAGACCCAGTACTTC. Its translation: CASSIRGSEETQYF.

This clone was detected only once. The gene calls are TRBV9 and TRBJ1-2; 9 nucleotides agree with TRBD1. V trimming: 0 bases; J trimming: 5 bases; junction bases outside the gene matches: 5. The germline V gene encodes CDR1 SGDLS and CDR2 YYNGEE. This CDR3 is built from 15 residues. The CDR3 bases are TGTGCCAGCAGCGTAGACAGGGGGCAAGGGTATGGCTACACCTTC. The encoded protein is CASSVDRGQGYGYTF.

A word on this clone: The same CDR3 is also encoded by other DNA sequences in this sample. The chain uses TRBV6-5 and TRBJ1-1, with 9 bases lining up with TRBD1. Germline trimming cut 6 bases from V and 1 base from J; bases unmatched to any gene: 3. The germline CDR1 and CDR2 sequences are MNHEY and SVGAGI. This CDR3 has 14 amino acids. The CDR3 spells CASSPDRGNTEAFF. The CDR3 DNA reads as TGTGCCAGCAGCCCGGACAGGGGGAACACTGAAGCTTTCTTT.

The sample holds a few counts of this clone. For the CDR3, the DNA is TGTGCCAGCAGTGGATTGACAGCGTCCCATTATGGCTACACCTTC. Its translation: CASSGLTASHYGYTF. This chain links TRBV28 with TRBJ1-2, with D perhaps TRBD1 (5 bases). CDR1 is MDHEN and CDR2 is SYDVKM in the germline V gene. This CDR3 has 15 residues. With 5 bases removed from V and 5 bases from J, the gap between germline ends came to 18 bases.

The J gene is TRBJ2-3, the V gene TRBV2; 15 nucleotides align to TRBD2. There are 14 residues in the CDR3. CDR1 and CDR2 from the germline V gene are SNHLY and FYNNEI. The J segment lost 8 bases and the V segment lost 10 bases, leaving 7 bases of the junction unmatched. The CDR3 coding sequence is TGTGCCACCAGGACTAGCGGGGGGGCCAGTACGCAGTATTTT. Its protein is CATRTSGGASTQYF.

The chain couples TRBV29-1 to TRBJ1-2; 8 bases map to TRBD1. The CDR3 runs 16 residues. V lost 4 bases and J lost 1; bases outside the gene matches: 11. Per germline, CDR1 SQVTM and CDR2 ANQGSEA. Here the CDR3 DNA reads TGCAGCGTTGGCGGGACAGGCCACTCCGTTAACTATGGCTACACCTTC. Translated, it gives CSVGGTGHSVNYGYTF.

V usage is TRBV18 and J usage is TRBJ1-5, with 9 bases that match TRBD1. The CDR3 loop spans 16 amino acids. V lost 3 bases to trimming and J lost 2 bases; unmatched junction nucleotides: 5. The germline V gene has CDR1 KGHSH and CDR2 LQKENI. In DNA, the CDR3 is TGTGCCAGCTCACCGGACAGGGGAATTCGCAATCAGCCCCAGCATTTT. It is translated as CASSPDRGIRNQPQHF.

The rearrangement joins TRBV5-4 to TRBJ1-4; 7 bases map to TRBD1. Per germline, CDR1 SGHNT and CDR2 YYREEE (reference sequence). With 3 bases clipped from V and 8 bases from J, the junction kept 10 bases outside the gene matches. The CDR3 sequence is 15 residues long. The CDR3 loop is CASSSGPGQQEKLFF. The CDR3 nucleotides read TGTGCCAGCAGCTCCGGCCCGGGACAGCAAGAAAAACTGTTTTTT.

J is TRBJ1-6 and V is TRBV7-8; tentatively, D is TRBD1 (5 bases). The CDR3 loop spans 16 amino acids. The germline V gene encodes CDR1 SGHVS and CDR2 FQNEAQ. V lost 5 bases and J lost 0, with 11 bases in between. In DNA form, the CDR3 reads TGTGCCAGCAGCCGGAGGGGCAGCTCCTATAATTCACCCCTCCACTTT. Translation: CASSRRGSSYNSPLHF.

V and J are TRBV5-1 and TRBJ2-7, with 11 bases identical to TRBD1. V was clipped by 4 bases and J by 3 bases; unmatched bases: 6. This CDR3 spans 15 amino acids. In germline, CDR1 is SGHRS, CDR2 YFSETQ. The CDR3 protein is CASSPEGQGDYEQYF. The CDR3 DNA reads TGCGCCAGCAGCCCGGAGGGACAGGGGGACTACGAGCAGTACTTC.